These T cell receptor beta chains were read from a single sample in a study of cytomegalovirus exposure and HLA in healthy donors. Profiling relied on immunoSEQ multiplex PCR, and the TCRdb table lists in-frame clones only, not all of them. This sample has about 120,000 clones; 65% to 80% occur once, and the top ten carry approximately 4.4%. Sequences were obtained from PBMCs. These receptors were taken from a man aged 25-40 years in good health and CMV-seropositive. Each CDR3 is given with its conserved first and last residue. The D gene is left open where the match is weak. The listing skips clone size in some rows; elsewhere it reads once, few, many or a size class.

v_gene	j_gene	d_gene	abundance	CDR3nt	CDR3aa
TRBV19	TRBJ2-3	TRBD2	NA	TGTGCCACCTTTCCTCCCGGGGCTAGCGGGCGCACAGATACGCAGTATTTT	CATFPPGASGRTDTQYF
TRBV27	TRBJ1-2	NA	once	TGTGCCAGCAGTCCGGGAGGGCACAACTATGGCTACACCTTC	CASSPGGHNYGYTF
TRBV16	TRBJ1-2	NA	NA	TGTGCCAGCAGCTCGGGGGGAAGCTATGGCTACACCTTC	CASSSGGSYGYTF
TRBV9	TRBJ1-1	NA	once	TGTGCCAGCAGCGTAAGGGGCGACACTCCTTCGGGTGAAGCTTTCTTT	CASSVRGDTPSGEAFF
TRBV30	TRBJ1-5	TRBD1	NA	TGTGCCTGGAGTGTTTCAGGGGGCGGGGGTCAGCCCCAGCATTTT	CAWSVSGGGGQPQHF
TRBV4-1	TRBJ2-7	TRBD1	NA	TGCGCCAGCAGCTCCCCGGGACAGGGCTACGAGCAGTACTTC	CASSSPGQGYEQYF
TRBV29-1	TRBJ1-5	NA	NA	TGCAGCGTTAGTGGGGCTGCTAGCAATCAGCCCCAGCATTTT	CSVSGAASNQPQHF
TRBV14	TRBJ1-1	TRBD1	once	TGTGCCAGCAGCGTGGATTTTCTGGACAGGATAACTGAAGCTTTCTTT	CASSVDFLDRITEAFF
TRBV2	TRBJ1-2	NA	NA	TGTGCCAGCAGTGAAGTTGAGGGCGCGAATGGCTACACCTTC	CASSEVEGANGYTF
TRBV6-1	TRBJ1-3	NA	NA	TGTGCCCTCAGCAGGGGACGGAACTCTGGAAACACCATATATTTT	CALSRGRNSGNTIYF
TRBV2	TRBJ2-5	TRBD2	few	TGTGCCAGCAGTGACAGGGAGGGGGAGACCCAGTACTTC	CASSDREGETQYF
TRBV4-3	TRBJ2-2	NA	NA	TGCGCCAGCAGCCAGAATTGGCAGGGAGGCACCGGGGAGCTGTTTTTT	CASSQNWQGGTGELFF
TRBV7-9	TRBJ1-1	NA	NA	TGTGCCAGCAGCCATTACGCAGGTAGAAACACTGAAGCTTTCTTT	CASSHYAGRNTEAFF
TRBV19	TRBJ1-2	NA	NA	TGTGCCAGTAGTATAGCTCAACGGTCGGTAGCCTATCTCAATAACTATGGCTACACCTTC	CASSIAQRSVAYLNNYGYTF
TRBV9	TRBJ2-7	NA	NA	TGTGCCAGCAGCGTAGAGGGGGGGAGCTCCTACGAGCAGTACTTC	CASSVEGGSSYEQYF
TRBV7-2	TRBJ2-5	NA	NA	TGTGCCAGCAGCTTAAACCGGCAAGAGACCCAGTACTTC	CASSLNRQETQYF
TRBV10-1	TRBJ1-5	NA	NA	TGCGCCAGCAGGGGCTCCCCTGGACAGATTGGGGGTCAGCCCCAGCATTTT	CASRGSPGQIGGQPQHF
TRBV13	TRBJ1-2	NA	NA	TGTGCCAGCAGCTCTACAGGGTCCGACTATGGCTACACCTTC	CASSSTGSDYGYTF
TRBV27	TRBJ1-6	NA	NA	TGTGCCAGCAGTTTGTATGGCGGAGACTCCTATAATTCACCCCTCCACTTT	CASSLYGGDSYNSPLHF
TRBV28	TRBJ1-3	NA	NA	TGTGCCAGCTATTCTCCTGGAAACACCATATATTTT	CASYSPGNTIYF
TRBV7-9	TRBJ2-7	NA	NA	TGTGCCAGCAGCGACCTAGGACAAGTCTACGAGCAGTACTTC	CASSDLGQVYEQYF
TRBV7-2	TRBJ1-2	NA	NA	TGTGCCAGCAGCTACCAGGCGGGGGGCGAAGGCTACACCTTC	CASSYQAGGEGYTF
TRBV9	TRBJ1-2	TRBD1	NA	TGTGCCAGCAGCGCTGGGACAGGCTATGGCTACACCTTC	CASSAGTGYGYTF
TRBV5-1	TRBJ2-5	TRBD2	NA	TGCGCCAGCAGCTGGCTCGGGGCGGGGGGGCCAGAGACCCAGTACTTC	CASSWLGAGGPETQYF
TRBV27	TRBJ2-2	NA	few	TGTGCCAGCATGGTCCAGGGCACCGGGGAGCTGTTTTTT	CASMVQGTGELFF
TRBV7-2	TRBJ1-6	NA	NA	TGTGCCAGCAGCTTAGATTCGACGGGGTCACCCCTCCACTTT	CASSLDSTGSPLHF
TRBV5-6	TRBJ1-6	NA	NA	TGTGCCAGCAGCTGGGGACTGAGCTCCTATAATTCACCCCTCCACTTT	CASSWGLSSYNSPLHF
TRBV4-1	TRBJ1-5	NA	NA	TGCGCCAGCAGCCAAGACCGGGGGGAGCAGCAGCCCCAGCATTTT	CASSQDRGEQQPQHF
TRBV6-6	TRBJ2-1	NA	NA	TGTGCCAGCAGTTACCCGAGCTCCTACAATGAGCAGTTCTTC	CASSYPSSYNEQFF
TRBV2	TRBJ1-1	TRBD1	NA	TGTGCCAGCACAACAGGGGGCTTCGGCACTGAAGCTTTCTTT	CASTTGGFGTEAFF
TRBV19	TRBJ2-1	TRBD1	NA	TGTGCCAGTAGTGCGGCAGGGGGTAGCTCCTACAATGAGCAGTTCTTC	CASSAAGGSSYNEQFF
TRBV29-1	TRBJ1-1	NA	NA	TGCAGCGTTGGTCCGGGAGGGACTGAAGCTTTCTTT	CSVGPGGTEAFF
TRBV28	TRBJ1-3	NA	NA	TGTGCCAGCGGCGGGGAAGGAAACACCATATATTTT	CASGGEGNTIYF
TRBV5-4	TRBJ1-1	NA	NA	TGTGCCAGCAGAAGGACAGAGATGAACACTGAAGCTTTCTTT	CASRRTEMNTEAFF
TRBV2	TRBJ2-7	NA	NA	TGTGCCAGCAGAGGAGTGAAGATATCTGGCTACGAGCAGTACTTC	CASRGVKISGYEQYF
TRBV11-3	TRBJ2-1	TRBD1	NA	TGTGCCAGCAGCCGGGACAGCAATGAGCAGTTCTTC	CASSRDSNEQFF